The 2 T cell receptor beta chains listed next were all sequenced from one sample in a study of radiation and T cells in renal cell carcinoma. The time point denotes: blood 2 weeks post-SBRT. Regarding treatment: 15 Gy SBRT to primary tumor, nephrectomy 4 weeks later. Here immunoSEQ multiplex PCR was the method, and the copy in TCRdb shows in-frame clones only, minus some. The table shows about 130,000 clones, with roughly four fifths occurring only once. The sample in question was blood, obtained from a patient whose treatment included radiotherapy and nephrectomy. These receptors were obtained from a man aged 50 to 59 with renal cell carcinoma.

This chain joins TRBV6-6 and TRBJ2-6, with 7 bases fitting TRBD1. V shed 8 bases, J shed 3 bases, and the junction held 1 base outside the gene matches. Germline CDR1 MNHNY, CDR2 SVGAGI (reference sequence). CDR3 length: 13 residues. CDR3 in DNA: TGTGCCAGCCGGACAGGTGGGGCCAACGTCCTGACTTTC. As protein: CASRTGGANVLTF.

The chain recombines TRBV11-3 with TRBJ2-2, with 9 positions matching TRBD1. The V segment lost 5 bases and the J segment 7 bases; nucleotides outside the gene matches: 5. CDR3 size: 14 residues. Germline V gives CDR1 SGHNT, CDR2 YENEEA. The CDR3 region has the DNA TGTGCCAGCAGCCTTAGACAGGGGGTCGGGGAGCTGTTTTTT. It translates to CASSLRQGVGELFF.